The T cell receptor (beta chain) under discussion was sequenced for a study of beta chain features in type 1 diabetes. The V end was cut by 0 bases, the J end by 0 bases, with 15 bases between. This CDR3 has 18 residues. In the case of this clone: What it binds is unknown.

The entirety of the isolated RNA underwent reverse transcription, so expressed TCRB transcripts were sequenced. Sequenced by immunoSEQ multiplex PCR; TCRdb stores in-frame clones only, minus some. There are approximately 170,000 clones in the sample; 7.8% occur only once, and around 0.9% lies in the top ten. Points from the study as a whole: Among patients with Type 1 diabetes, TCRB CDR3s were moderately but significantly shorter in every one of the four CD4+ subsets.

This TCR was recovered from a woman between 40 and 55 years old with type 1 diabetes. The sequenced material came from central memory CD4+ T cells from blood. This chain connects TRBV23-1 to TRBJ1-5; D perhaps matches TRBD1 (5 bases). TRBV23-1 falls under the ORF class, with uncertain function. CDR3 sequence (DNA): TGCGCCAGCAGTCAATCGCCCGAGGGGACTCTTAGCAATCAGCCCCAGCATTTT. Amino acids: CASSQSPEGTLSNQPQHF.